One and the same sample provided the 19 T cell receptor beta chains below, sequenced in a study of T cells after yellow fever vaccination. TCRdb reanalysed the 5' RACE reads using MiXCR and keeps one entry per CDR3 protein. The table shows around 400,000 distinct CDR3 sequences, with 11% occurring only once. Sample: PBMCs, taken on the day of the first yellow fever vaccination. Receptors originate from a man aged 18 to 29 who received the YFV17D yellow fever vaccine.

This clonotype was counted only a few times. V gene TRBV7-2 combines with J gene TRBJ1-1; unclear D gene. Germline CDR1 SGHTA, CDR2 FQGNSA. The V gene lost 3 bases and the J gene lost 0 bases, with 14 bases spanning the gap. This CDR3 contains 16 residues. CDR3 protein: CASSFGPLILNTEAFF. CDR3 DNA sequence: TGTGCCAGCAGCTTTGGACCACTAATCCTGAACACTGAAGCTTTCTTT.

This sequence joins TRBV29-1 and TRBJ1-5; 8 bases are a match to TRBD1. CDR1 and CDR2 from the germline V gene are SQVTM and ANQGSEA. This CDR3 is 14 amino acids long. The J segment lost 5 bases and the V segment lost 7 bases, leaving 10 bases of the junction unmatched. CDR3 coding DNA: TGCAGCGCCTCACAGGGGGACCTAGATCAGCCCCAGCATTTT. Its translation: CSASQGDLDQPQHF. Full variable domain (missing parts from reference TRBV29-1 and TRBJ1-5): SAVISQKPSRDICQRGTSLTIQCQVDSQVTMMFWYRQQPGQSLTLIATANQGSEATYESGFVIDKFPISRPNLTFSTLTVSNMSPEDSSIYLCSASQGDLDQPQHFGDGTRLSIL.

This clonotype has just a few counts. The chain couples TRBV10-1 to TRBJ1-6, with D uncertain. Germline loops: CDR1 WNHNN, CDR2 SYGVQD (reference sequence). V was clipped by 5 bases and J by 7 bases, with 9 bases between them. The CDR3 has 13 amino acids. The CDR3 region is CASSPTLNSPLHF. The CDR3 DNA sequence: TGCGCCAGCAGTCCCACGTTGAATTCACCCCTCCACTTT.

The chain joins TRBV6-2 or TRBV6-3 to TRBJ2-1, with 9 bases that match TRBD2. Per germline, CDR1 MNHEY and CDR2 SVGEGT. With 5 bases clipped from V and 2 bases from J, the junction kept 4 bases outside the gene matches. The CDR3 is made up of 15 amino acids. CDR3: CASSTLAGAYNEQFF. CDR3 coding DNA: TGTGCCAGCAGTACTTTAGCGGGGGCCTACAATGAGCAGTTCTTC.

This chain connects TRBV4-1 to TRBJ2-1; D gene unclear. There are 12 residues in the CDR3. The V end lost 3 bases, the J end lost 6 bases, and 6 bases lay between the germline ends. Germline assignment: CDR1 MGHRA and CDR2 YSYEKL. This chain's CDR3 is CASSHTTNEQFF. CDR3 in DNA: TGCGCCAGCAGCCACACTACCAATGAGCAGTTCTTC.

This clonotype was seen a handful of times. The chain links TRBV7-9 to TRBJ1-1; D remains ambiguous. The CDR3 spans 14 residues. Trimming pared 5 bases from V and 1 base from J, leaving 11 bases between. The V gene's germline CDR1 is SEHNR and CDR2 FQNEAQ (reference sequence). The DNA of the CDR3 is TGTGCCAGCAGCCCGGCAGGCGGGAACACTGAAGCTTTCTTT. Translating gives CASSPAGGNTEAFF.

This clonotype was observed at least ten times. The chain employs TRBV28 and TRBJ1-1; tentatively, D is TRBD1 (6 bases). In germline, CDR1 is MDHEN, CDR2 SYDVKM. There are 13 residues in the CDR3. V lost 6 bases and J lost 0, with 8 bases in between. CDR3 region: CASRDSMNTEAFF. Written as DNA, the CDR3 is TGTGCCAGCAGGGACAGTATGAACACTGAAGCTTTCTTT. Full variable domain (rest looked up from reference TRBV28 and TRBJ1-1): DVKVTQSSRYLVKRTGEKVFLECVQDMDHENMFWYRQDPGLGLRLIYFSYDVKMKEKGDIPEGYSVSREKKERFSLILESASTNQTSMYLCASRDSMNTEAFFGQGTRLTVV.

The table lists this clonotype with a few counts. The chain couples TRBV3-1 to TRBJ2-3, with D possibly being TRBD2 (5 bases). The CDR3 has 14 residues. V was cut by 4 bases and J by 3 bases, with 11 bases left in between. CDR1 and CDR2 from the germline V gene are LGHDT and YNNKEL (reference sequence). CDR3 bases: TGTGCCAGCAGCCCCCTACCGGGGACAGATACGCAGTATTTT. This gives the protein CASSPLPGTDTQYF.

This clonotype has just a few counts. This sequence joins TRBV6-1 and TRBJ2-1, with 9 positions matching TRBD1. The germline V gene encodes CDR1 MNHNS and CDR2 SASEGT. The trim removed 6 bases at V and 0 bases at J, leaving 3 bases unmatched. The CDR3 length is 15 residues. The CDR3 coding sequence is TGTGCCAGCAGCGCGGACAGGGGCTCCTACAATGAGCAGTTCTTC. Translated, it gives CASSADRGSYNEQFF.

The chain carries TRBV5-1 and TRBJ2-7; D is unclear. V was trimmed by 4 bases and J by 8 bases, leaving 13 bases between them. This CDR3 region has 12 residues. Per the germline V gene, CDR1 is SGHRS and CDR2 is YFSETQ. The CDR3 sequence is CASSASEGQQYV. The CDR3 DNA reads TGCGCCAGCAGCGCGTCAGAAGGCCAGCAGTACGTC.

This chain joins TRBV18 and TRBJ2-4; 8 bases fit TRBD1. V dropped 3 bases and J dropped 2; count of bases not matched to a gene: 9. Germline loops: CDR1 KGHSH, CDR2 LQKENI. The CDR3 loop spans 17 amino acids. The CDR3: CASSPVYRGSTKNIQYF. CDR3 bases: TGTGCCAGCTCACCGGTCTACAGGGGGTCAACCAAAAACATTCAGTACTTC.

The rearrangement uses TRBV20-1 and TRBJ2-3, with D tentatively TRBD2 (6 bases). Germline V gives CDR1 DFQATT, CDR2 SNEGSKA (reference sequence). The germline V and J ends were trimmed by 1 base and 4 bases, with 12 bases remaining between them. The CDR3 has 14 amino acids. The CDR3 protein is CSARVSGVADTQYF. For the CDR3, the DNA is TGCAGTGCTAGAGTATCGGGGGTGGCAGATACGCAGTATTTT.

This clonotype was counted between two and nine times. The chain is built from TRBV10-3 and TRBJ2-7, with D hard to call. This CDR3 has 12 residues. V gave up 5 bases and J gave up 3 bases, with 8 bases separating them. CDR1 is ENHRY and CDR2 is SYGVKD in the germline V gene. The CDR3 coding sequence is TGTGCCATCAGTTCCGCCGGCTACGAGCAGTACTTC. Its translation is CAISSAGYEQYF.

The chain has TRBV19 and TRBJ2-1; D is possibly TRBD2 (5 bases). Per germline, CDR1 LNHDA and CDR2 SQIVND (reference sequence). V lost 8 bases and J lost 2, with 13 bases in between. The CDR3 has 14 residues. The CDR3 is CASSLELAYNEQFF. The DNA for the CDR3 is TGTGCCAGTTCCCTAGAACTAGCCTACAATGAGCAGTTCTTC.

V gene TRBV12-3 or TRBV12-4 combines with J gene TRBJ2-5, with TRBD2 matching 7 bases. After removal of 4 bases from V and 2 bases from J, the junction contained 4 bases not matched to a gene. The CDR3 spans 14 residues. The CDR3 reads CASSSWGGQETQYF. The DNA for the CDR3 is TGTGCCAGCAGTTCGTGGGGGGGGCAAGAGACCCAGTACTTC.

This clonotype was found a few times. The rearrangement joins TRBV21-1 to TRBJ2-7. TRBV21-1 is reported as a pseudogene. The CDR3 spans 16 residues. The CDR3 nucleotides read TGTGCCAGCAGCAAAGCTGCCACCCTAAAACCCTACGAGCAGTACTTC. Its translation is CASSKAATLKPYEQYF.

The rearrangement uses TRBV20-1 and TRBJ2-1; D is tentatively TRBD1 or TRBD2 (5 bases each). There are 14 residues in the CDR3. Per germline, CDR1 DFQATT and CDR2 SNEGSKA (reference sequence). With 1 base removed from V and 9 bases from J, the gap between germline ends came to 16 bases. The CDR3, as DNA: TGCAGTGCTAGAGCCCCCACCGGGGCTGGTGAGCAGTTCTTC. Amino acids: CSARAPTGAGEQFF.

This clonotype was found once. V usage is TRBV20-1 and J usage is TRBJ1-6; TRBD1 might be the D (6 bases). V lost 5 bases, J lost 5 bases, and 16 bases lay in between. This CDR3 is 15 amino acids long. Germline V CDR1 and CDR2: DFQATT, SNEGSKA (reference sequence). The CDR3 is CSASWGAGDNSPLHF. DNA for the CDR3: TGCAGTGCTTCTTGGGGGGCAGGGGATAATTCACCCCTCCACTTT.

This clonotype was seen ten or more times. The chain is built from TRBV7-2 and TRBJ1-6, with unresolved D. With 5 bases removed from V and 5 bases from J, the gap between germline ends came to 7 bases. CDR1 and CDR2 (germline): SGHTA, FQGNSA. There are 13 residues in the CDR3. The DNA of the CDR3 is TGTGCCAGCAGCCCTCTACATAATTCACCCCTCCACTTT. Translating gives CASSPLHNSPLHF.